Below are 5 T cell receptor beta chains sequenced from a single sample in a study of blood T cells in healthy people across ages. Primers used in a second PCR of roughly 7 to 12 cycles were a sample-barcoded 5' primer and a J-beta primer mix. One entry per CDR3 protein results from TCRdb running MiXCR on the 5' RACE reads. The table records 550,000 to 750,000 distinct CDR3 sequences, roughly 20% of them present only once. Sequencing used blood. Source of these receptors: a man in his 70s in good health.

The CDR3 DNA follows: TGCGCCAGCAGCCAAGAAGGACTTGACGAGCAGTACTTC. It is translated as CASSQEGLDEQYF. This chain links TRBV4-1 with TRBJ2-7, with D perhaps matching TRBD2 (5 bases). Looked up from germline, CDR1 is MGHRA and CDR2 is YSYEKL. The CDR3 contains 13 residues. Trimming stripped 0 bases from V and 5 bases from J, with 8 bases between.

This clonotype was observed a few times. This chain connects TRBV14 to TRBJ1-3, with 9 bases fitting TRBD1. Germline CDR1 is SGHDN and CDR2 is FVKESK. The CDR3 is 15 amino acids. Germline trimming cut 6 bases from V and 4 bases from J; bases unmatched to any gene: 7. CDR3 sequence (DNA): TGTGCCAGCAGTCTGGACAGGGGCAGGGGAAACACCATATATTTT. Protein sequence: CASSLDRGRGNTIYF.

This clonotype appeared a few times. The chain recombines TRBV7-9 with TRBJ2-1, with a possible D match to TRBD2 (6 bases). CDR1 and CDR2 from the germline V gene are SEHNR and FQNEAQ (reference sequence). The CDR3 runs to 14 residues. V was trimmed by 5 bases and J by 6 bases, leaving 14 bases between them. The CDR3 sequence is CASSLGISGNEQFF. The DNA for the CDR3 is TGTGCCAGCAGCCTAGGAATTAGCGGCAATGAGCAGTTCTTC.

V is TRBV20-1 and J is TRBJ2-2; D gene unclear. Trimming pared 7 bases from V and 6 bases from J, leaving 18 bases between. CDR1 is DFQATT and CDR2 is SNEGSKA in the germline V gene (reference sequence). CDR3 length equals 14 residues. As DNA, the CDR3 is TGCAGTGATAAACCGATCTACTTCGCCGGGGAGCTGTTTTTT. Amino acids: CSDKPIYFAGELFF.

In its sample, this clonotype was seen many times. The J gene is TRBJ1-2, the V gene TRBV29-1, with D unclear. CDR1 is SQVTM, CDR2 ANQGSEA, per germline. This CDR3 has 12 residues. V shed 0 bases and J shed 4 bases, with 6 bases lying between them. In nucleotides, the CDR3 is TGCAGCGTTGAAGATCGAAGCTATGGCTACACCTTC. Encoded protein: CSVEDRSYGYTF.